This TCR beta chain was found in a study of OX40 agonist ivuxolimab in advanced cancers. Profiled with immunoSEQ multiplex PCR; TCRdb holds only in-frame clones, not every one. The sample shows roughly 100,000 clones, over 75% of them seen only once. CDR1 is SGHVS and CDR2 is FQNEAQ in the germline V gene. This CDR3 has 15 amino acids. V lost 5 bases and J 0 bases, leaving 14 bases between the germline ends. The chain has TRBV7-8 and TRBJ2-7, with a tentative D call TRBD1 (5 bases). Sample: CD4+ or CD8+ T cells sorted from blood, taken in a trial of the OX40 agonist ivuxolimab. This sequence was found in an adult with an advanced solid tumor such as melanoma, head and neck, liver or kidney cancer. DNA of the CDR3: TGTGCCAGCAGCCTATACGACAGCTCCTCCTACGAGCAGTACTTC. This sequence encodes CASSLYDSSSYEQYF.